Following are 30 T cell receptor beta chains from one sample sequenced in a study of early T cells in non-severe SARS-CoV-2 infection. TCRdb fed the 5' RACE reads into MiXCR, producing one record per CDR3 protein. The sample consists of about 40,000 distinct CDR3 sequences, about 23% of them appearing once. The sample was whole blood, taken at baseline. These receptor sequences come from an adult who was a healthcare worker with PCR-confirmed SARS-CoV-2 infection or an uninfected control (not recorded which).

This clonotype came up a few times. The CDR3 nucleotides read TGCGCCAGCGGGGACGGCGGGTACACAGATACGCAGTATTTT. Its protein product is CASGDGGYTDTQYF. The V gene is TRBV4-1, the J gene TRBJ2-3; D possibly uses TRBD1 or TRBD2 (5 bases each). There are 14 residues in the CDR3. The germline V gene encodes CDR1 MGHRA and CDR2 YSYEKL. The V gene lost 8 bases and the J gene lost 2 bases, with 14 bases spanning the gap.

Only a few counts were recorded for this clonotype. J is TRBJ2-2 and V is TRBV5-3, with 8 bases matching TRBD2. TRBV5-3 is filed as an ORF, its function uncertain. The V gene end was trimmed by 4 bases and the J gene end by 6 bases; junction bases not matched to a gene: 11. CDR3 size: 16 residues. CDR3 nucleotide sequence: TGTGCCAGAAGCGGGCGCCCGGGACTAGTTTCCGGGGAGCTGTTTTTT. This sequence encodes CARSGRPGLVSGELFF.

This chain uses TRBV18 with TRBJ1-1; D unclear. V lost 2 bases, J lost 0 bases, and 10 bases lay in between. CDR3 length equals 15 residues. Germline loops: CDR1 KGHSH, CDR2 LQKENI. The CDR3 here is CASSPEGRMNTEAFF. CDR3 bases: TGTGCCAGCTCACCAGAAGGCAGAATGAACACTGAAGCTTTCTTT.

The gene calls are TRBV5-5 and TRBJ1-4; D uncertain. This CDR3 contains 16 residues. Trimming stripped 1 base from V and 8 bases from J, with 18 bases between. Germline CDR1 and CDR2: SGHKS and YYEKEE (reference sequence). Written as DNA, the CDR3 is TGTGCCAGCAGCTTGTCGCCCCCGACGCTTGGGGAAAAACTGTTTTTT. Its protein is CASSLSPPTLGEKLFF. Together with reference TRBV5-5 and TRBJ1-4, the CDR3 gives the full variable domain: DAGVTQSPTHLIKTRGQQVTLRCSPISGHKSVSWYQQVLGQGPQFIFQYYEKEERGRGNFPDRFSARQFPNYSSELNVNALLLGDSALYLCASSLSPPTLGEKLFFGSGTQLSVL.

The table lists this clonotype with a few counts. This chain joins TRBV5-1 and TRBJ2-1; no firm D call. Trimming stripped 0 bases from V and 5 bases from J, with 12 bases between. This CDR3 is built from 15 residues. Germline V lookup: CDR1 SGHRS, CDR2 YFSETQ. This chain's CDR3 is CASSLDAGDNNEQFF. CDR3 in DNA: TGCGCCAGCAGCTTGGATGCAGGAGATAACAATGAGCAGTTCTTC.

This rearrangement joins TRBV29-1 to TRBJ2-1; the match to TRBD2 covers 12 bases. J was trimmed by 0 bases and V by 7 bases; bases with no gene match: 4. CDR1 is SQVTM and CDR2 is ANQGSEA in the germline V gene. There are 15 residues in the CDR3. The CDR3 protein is CSASGGAGSYNEQFF. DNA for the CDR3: TGCAGCGCTAGCGGGGGGGCTGGCTCCTACAATGAGCAGTTCTTC.

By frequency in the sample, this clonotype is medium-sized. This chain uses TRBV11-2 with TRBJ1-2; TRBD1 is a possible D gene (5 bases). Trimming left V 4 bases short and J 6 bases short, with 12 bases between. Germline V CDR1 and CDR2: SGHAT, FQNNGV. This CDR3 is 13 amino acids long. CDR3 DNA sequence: TGTGCCAGCAGCTCAGGGAGGGTGAATGGCTACACCTTC. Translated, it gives CASSSGRVNGYTF. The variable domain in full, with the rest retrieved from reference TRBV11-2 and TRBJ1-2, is EAGVAQSPRYKIIEKRQSVAFWCNPISGHATLYWYQQILGQGPKLLIQFQNNGVVDDSQLPKDRFSAERLKGVDSTLKIQPAKLEDSAVYLCASSSGRVNGYTFGSGTRLTVV.

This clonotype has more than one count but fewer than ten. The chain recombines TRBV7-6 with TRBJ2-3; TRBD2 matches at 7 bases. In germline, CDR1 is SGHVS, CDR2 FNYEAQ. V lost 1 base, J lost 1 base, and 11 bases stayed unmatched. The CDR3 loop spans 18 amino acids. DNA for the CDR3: TGTGCCAGCAGCTTAGACCCTTGGCGGGGGTCGGGCACAGATACGCAGTATTTT. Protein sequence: CASSLDPWRGSGTDTQYF. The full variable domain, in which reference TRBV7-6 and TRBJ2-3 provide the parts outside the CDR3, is GAGVSQSPRYKVTKRGQDVALRCDPISGHVSLYWYRQALGQGPEFLTYFNYEAQQDKSGLPNDRFSAERPEGSISTLTIQRTEQRDSAMYRCASSLDPWRGSGTDTQYFGPGTRLTVL.

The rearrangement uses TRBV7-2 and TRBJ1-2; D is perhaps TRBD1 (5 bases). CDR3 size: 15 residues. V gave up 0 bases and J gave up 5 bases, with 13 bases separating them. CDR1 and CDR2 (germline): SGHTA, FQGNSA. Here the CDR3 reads CASSLAYRGGYGYTF. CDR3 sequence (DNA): TGTGCCAGCAGCTTAGCGTATAGGGGAGGGTATGGCTACACCTTC.

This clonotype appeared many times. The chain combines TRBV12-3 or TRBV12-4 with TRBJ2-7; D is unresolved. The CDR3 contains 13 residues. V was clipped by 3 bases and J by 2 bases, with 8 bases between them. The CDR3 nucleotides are TGTGCCAGCAGTTTTAGGCAGACCTACGAGCAGTACTTC. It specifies CASSFRQTYEQYF.

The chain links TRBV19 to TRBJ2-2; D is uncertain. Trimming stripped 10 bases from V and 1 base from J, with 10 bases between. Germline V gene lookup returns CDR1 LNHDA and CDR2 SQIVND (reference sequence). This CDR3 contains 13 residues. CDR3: CAIRGENTGELFF. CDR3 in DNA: TGTGCCATTCGTGGAGAGAACACCGGGGAGCTGTTTTTT.

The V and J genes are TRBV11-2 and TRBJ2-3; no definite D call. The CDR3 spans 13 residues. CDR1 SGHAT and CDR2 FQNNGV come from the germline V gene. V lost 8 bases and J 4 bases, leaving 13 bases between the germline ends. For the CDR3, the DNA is TGTGCCAGCTCCACAGCACCCCCAGATACGCAGTATTTT. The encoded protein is CASSTAPPDTQYF.

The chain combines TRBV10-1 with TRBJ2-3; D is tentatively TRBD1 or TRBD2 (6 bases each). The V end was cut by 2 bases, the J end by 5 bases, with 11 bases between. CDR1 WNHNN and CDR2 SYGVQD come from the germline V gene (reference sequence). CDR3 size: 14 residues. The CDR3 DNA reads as TGCGCCAGCAGTGAGGCAGGGGAGGTAGATACGCAGTATTTT. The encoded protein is CASSEAGEVDTQYF.

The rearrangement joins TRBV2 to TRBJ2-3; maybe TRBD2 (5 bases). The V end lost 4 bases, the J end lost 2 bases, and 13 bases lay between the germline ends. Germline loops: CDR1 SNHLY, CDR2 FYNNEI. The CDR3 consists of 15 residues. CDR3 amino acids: CASSVASGDTDTQYF. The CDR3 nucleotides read TGTGCCAGCAGTGTAGCGAGTGGGGACACAGATACGCAGTATTTT. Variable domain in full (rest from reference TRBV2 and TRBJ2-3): EPEVTQTPSHQVTQMGQEVILRCVPISNHLYFYWYRQILGQKVEFLVSFYNNEISEKSEIFDDQFSVERPDGSNFTLKIRSTKLEDSAMYFCASSVASGDTDTQYFGPGTRLTVL.

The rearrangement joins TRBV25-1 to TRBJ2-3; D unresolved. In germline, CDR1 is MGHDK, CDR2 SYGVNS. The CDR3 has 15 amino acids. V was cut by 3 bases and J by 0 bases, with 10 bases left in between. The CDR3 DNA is TGTGCCAGCAGTGATCTTTCCAGTAGCACAGATACGCAGTATTTT. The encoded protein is CASSDLSSSTDTQYF. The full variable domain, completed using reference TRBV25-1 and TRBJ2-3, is EADIYQTPRYLVIGTGKKITLECSQTMGHDKMYWYQQDPGMELHLIHYSYGVNSTEKGDLSSESTVSRIRTEHFPLTLESARPSHTSQYLCASSDLSSSTDTQYFGPGTRLTVL.

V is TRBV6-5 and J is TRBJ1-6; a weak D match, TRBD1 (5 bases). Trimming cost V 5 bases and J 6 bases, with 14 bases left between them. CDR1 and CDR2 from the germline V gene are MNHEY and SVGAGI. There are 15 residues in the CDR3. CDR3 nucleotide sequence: TGTGCCAGCAGTCCCCCCAGGGTTCCTAATTCACCCCTCCACTTT. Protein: CASSPPRVPNSPLHF.

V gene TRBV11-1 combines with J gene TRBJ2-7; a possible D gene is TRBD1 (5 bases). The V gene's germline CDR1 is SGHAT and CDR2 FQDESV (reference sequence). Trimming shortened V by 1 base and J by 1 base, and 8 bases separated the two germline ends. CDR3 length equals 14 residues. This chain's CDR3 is CASSLGQFSYEQYF. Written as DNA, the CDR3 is TGTGCCAGCAGCTTAGGACAGTTTTCCTACGAGCAGTACTTC.

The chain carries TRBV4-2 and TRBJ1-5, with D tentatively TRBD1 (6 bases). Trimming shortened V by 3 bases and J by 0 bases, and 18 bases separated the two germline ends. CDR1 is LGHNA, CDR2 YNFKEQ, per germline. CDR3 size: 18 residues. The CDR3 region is CASSQGAGGVLSNQPQHF. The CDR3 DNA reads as TGTGCCAGCAGCCAGGGGGCAGGAGGGGTTCTTAGCAATCAGCCCCAGCATTTT.

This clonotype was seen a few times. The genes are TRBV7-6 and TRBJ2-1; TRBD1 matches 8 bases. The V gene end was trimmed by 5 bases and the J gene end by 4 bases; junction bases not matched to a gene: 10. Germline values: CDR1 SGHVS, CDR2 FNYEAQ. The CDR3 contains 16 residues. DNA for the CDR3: TGTGCCAGCAGCCCCAGGGCAGGGGGCCGGTACAATGAGCAGTTCTTC. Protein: CASSPRAGGRYNEQFF.

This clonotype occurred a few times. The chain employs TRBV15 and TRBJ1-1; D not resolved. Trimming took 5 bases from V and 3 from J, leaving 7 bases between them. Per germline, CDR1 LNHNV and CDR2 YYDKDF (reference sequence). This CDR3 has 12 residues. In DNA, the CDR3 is TGTGCCACCAGCCTTCTTGACACTGAAGCTTTCTTT. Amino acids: CATSLLDTEAFF.

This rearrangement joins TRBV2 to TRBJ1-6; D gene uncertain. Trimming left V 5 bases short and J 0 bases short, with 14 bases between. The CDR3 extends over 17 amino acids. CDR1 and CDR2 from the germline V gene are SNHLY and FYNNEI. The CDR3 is CASSQQKYSSYNSPLHF. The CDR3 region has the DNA TGTGCCAGCAGTCAACAGAAATACAGCTCCTATAATTCACCCCTCCACTTT.

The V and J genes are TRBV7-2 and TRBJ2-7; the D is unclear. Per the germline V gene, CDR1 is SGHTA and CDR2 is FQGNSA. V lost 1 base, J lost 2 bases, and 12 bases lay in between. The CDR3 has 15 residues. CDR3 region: CASSLVLGRTYEQYF. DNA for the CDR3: TGTGCCAGCAGCTTAGTGCTGGGTAGGACCTACGAGCAGTACTTC.

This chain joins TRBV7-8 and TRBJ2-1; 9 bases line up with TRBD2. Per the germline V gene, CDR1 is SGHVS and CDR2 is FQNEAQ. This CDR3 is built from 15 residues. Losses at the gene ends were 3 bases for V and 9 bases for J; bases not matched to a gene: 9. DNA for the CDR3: TGTGCCAGCAGCTTCGGACAGCGGGGGGCGGGTGAGCAGTTCTTC. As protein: CASSFGQRGAGEQFF.

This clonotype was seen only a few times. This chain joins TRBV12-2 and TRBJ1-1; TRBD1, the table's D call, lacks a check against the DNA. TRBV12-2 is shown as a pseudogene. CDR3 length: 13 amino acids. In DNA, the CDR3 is TGTGCAAGTCGCTCCGACAGTGAGACTGAAGCTTTCTTT. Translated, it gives CASRSDSETEAFF.

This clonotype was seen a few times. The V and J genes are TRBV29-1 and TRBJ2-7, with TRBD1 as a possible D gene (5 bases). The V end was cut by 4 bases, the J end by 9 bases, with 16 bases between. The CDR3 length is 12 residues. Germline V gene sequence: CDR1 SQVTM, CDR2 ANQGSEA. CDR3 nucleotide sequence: TGCAGCGTTGTTGGGTCCGCAGGGTGGCAGTACTTC. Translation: CSVVGSAGWQYF.

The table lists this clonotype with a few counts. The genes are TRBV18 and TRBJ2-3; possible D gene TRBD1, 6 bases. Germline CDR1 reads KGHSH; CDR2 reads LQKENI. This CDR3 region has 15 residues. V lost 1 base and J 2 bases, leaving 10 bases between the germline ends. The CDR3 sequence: CASSPRTASTDTQYF. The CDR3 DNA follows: TGTGCCAGCTCACCACGGACAGCCTCCACAGATACGCAGTATTTT.

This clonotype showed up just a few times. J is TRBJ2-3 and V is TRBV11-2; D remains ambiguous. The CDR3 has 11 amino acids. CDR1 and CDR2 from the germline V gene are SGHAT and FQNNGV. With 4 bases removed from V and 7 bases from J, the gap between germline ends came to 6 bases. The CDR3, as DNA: TGTGCCAGCAGCTCCCAAAATACGCAGTATTTT. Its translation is CASSSQNTQYF.

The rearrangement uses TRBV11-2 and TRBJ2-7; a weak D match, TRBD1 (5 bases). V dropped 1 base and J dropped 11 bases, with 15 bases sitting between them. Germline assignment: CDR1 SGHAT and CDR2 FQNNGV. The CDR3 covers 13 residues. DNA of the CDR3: TGTGCCAGCAGCTTAGGTGTAAGGGGCGGAAAGTACTTC. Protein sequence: CASSLGVRGGKYF.

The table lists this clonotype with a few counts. Here the CDR3 DNA reads TGTGCCTGGAGTGTAGGGGACGAGCAGTACTTC. This sequence encodes CAWSVGDEQYF. The J gene is TRBJ2-7, the V gene TRBV30; tentative D call: TRBD1 (5 bases). Trimming cost V 0 bases and J 5 bases, with 5 bases left between them. Germline CDR1 is GTSNPN and CDR2 is SVGIG (reference sequence). The CDR3 has 11 amino acids. Full variable domain (missing parts from reference TRBV30 and TRBJ2-7): SQTIHQWPATLVQPVGSPLSLECTVEGTSNPNLYWYRQAAGRGLQLLFYSVGIGQISSEVPQNLSASRPQDRQFILSSKKLLLSDSGFYLCAWSVGDEQYFGPGTRLTVT.

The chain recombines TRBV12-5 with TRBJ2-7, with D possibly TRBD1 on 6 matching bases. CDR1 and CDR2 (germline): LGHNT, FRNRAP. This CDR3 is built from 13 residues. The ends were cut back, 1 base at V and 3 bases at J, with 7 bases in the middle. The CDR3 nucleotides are TGTGCTAGTGGTTTGGACAGGGACTACGAGCAGTACTTC. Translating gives CASGLDRDYEQYF.